This T cell receptor (beta chain) was sequenced during a study of blood T cell repertoires in COVID-19. Study-level information: PBMCs, B-cell-depleted T cells, or T cells were the source of the cDNA or gDNA that made up the material.

This CDR3 spans 13 amino acids. Trimming shortened V by 7 bases and J by 5 bases, and 14 bases separated the two germline ends. From germline, CDR1 is MGHDK and CDR2 SYGVNS. The study assigned cohorts using participant-reported clinical history. Up to 2 weeks before entering the study, exposed participants had met a COVID-19 case. In the authors' workflow: Cell counts per sample came from amplifying reference gene primers. Only in-frame clones appear in the TCRdb table, and some are missing; sequencing was by immunoSEQ multiplex PCR. V and J calls and clone size are given by that table; D and trimming were obtained from the DNA. This sample yields 350,000 to 450,000 clones, of which approximately 90% are seen a single time; roughly 0.9% belongs to the top ten.

Sequencing was done on a sample of PBMCs or T cells enriched from blood (not recorded which). The sequence derives from a woman aged 40-49 years who had been exposed to COVID-19. The chain carries TRBV25-1 and TRBJ2-5; D perhaps matches TRBD2 (7 bases). CDR3 protein: CASTMGGAETQYF. The CDR3 DNA reads as TGTGCCAGCACCATGGGGGGGGCGGAGACCCAGTACTTC. Combining the CDR3 with reference TRBV25-1 and TRBJ2-5 gives the whole variable domain EADIYQTPRYLVIGTGKKITLECSQTMGHDKMYWYQQDPGMELHLIHYSYGVNSTEKGDLSSESTVSRIRTEHFPLTLESARPSHTSQYLCASTMGGAETQYFGPGTRLLVL.